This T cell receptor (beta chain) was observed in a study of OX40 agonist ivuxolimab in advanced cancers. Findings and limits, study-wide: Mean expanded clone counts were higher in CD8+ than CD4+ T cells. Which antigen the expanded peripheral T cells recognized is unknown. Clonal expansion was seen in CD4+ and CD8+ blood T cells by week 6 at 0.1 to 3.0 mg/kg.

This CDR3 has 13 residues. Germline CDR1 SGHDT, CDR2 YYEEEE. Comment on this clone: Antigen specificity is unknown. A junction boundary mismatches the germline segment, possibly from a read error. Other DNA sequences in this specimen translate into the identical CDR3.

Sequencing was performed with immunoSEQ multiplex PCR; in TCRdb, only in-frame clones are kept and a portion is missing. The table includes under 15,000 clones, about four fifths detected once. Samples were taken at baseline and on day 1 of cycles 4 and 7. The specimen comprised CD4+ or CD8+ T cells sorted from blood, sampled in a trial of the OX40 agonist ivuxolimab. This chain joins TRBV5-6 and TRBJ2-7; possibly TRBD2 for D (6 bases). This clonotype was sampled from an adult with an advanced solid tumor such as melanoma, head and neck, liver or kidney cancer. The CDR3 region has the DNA TGTGCCAGCAGCTTTGGGACTTTAGACGAGCAGTACTTT. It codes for CASSFGTLDEQYF.